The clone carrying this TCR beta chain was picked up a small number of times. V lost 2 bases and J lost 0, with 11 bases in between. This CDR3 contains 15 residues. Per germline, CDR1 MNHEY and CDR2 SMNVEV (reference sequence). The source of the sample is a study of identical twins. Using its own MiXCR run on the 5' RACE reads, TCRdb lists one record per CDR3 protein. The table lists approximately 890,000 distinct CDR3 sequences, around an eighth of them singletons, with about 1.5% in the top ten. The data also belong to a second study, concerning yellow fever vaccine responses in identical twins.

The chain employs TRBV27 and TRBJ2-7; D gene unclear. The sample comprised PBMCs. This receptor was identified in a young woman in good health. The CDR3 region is CASSLRAHPSYEQYF. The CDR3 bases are TGTGCCAGCAGTTTACGGGCTCATCCCTCCTACGAGCAGTACTTC.